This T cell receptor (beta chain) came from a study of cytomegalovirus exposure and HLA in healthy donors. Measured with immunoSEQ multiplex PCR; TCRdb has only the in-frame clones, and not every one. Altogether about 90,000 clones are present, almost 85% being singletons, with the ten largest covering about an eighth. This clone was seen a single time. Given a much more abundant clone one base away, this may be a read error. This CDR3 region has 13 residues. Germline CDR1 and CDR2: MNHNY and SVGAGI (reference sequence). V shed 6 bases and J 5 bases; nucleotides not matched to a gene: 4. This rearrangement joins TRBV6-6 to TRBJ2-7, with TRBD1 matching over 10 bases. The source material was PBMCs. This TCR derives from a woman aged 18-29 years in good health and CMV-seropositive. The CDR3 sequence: CASSRDRGHEQYF. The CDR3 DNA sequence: TGTGCCAGCAGCCGGGACAGGGGCCACGAGCAGTACTTC.